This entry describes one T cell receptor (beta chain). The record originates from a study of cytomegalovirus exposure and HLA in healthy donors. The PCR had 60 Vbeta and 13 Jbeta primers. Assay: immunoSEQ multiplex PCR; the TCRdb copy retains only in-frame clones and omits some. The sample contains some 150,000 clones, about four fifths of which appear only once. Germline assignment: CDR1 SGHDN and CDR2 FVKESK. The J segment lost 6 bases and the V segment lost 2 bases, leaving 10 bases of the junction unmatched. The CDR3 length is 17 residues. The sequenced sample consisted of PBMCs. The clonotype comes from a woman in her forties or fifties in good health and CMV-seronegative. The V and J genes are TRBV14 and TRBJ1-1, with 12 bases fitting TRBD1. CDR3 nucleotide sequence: TGTGCCAGCAGCCAATTCCGGGACAGGGGGCGGTTCGCTGAAGCTTTCTTT. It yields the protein CASSQFRDRGRFAEAFF.